The 21 T cell receptor beta chains given below trace back to one sample, sequenced in a study of T cells in Graves' hyperthyroidism and ophthalmopathy (dated by TCRdb to the late 2010s). Library construction relied on multiplex PCR. These reads were obtained on an Illumina HiSeq 2000. The TCR beta CDR3 regions were amplified from the RNA transcripts. The TCR CDR3 was subjected to a first round of RT-PCR using the HTBI primer set and the Qiagen OneStep RT-PCR kit. TCRdb took the public reads, trimmed them with fastp at Q25, ran MiXCR for clone calling and kept in-frame beta chains. Here each entry gathers all rows of one CDR3 protein and keeps the most common genes and DNA. Here the sample has approximately 380,000 distinct CDR3 sequences; approximately 18% occur a single time. The ten biggest clones cover around 40% of the sample. Sequenced material: blood. The source of these receptors is a young man with Graves' ophthalmopathy.

This clonotype was detected ten times or more. J is TRBJ1-2 and V is TRBV11-2, with a weak D call TRBD1 (6 bases). V dropped 5 bases and J dropped 6 bases, with 19 bases sitting between them. The CDR3 spans 15 residues. Germline-derived CDR1 and CDR2 are SGHAT and FQNNGV. CDR3 nucleotides: TGTGCCAGCAGCACCTCGTCGGACAGCCGACATGGCTACACCTTC. Its translation is CASSTSSDSRHGYTF.

This clonotype has only a few counts. V usage is TRBV10-3 and J usage is TRBJ2-4; TRBD2 aligns across 10 bases. The V segment lost 3 bases and the J segment 8 bases; nucleotides outside the gene matches: 7. The CDR3 is 15 amino acids. Germline CDR1 ENHRY, CDR2 SYGVKD. CDR3 residues: CAISDHTSGVDIQYF. In DNA form, the CDR3 reads TGTGCCATCAGTGACCATACTAGCGGGGTAGACATTCAGTACTTC.

This clonotype was recorded a few times. The V gene is TRBV20-1, the J gene TRBJ1-6, with D unclear. Germline V lookup: CDR1 DFQATT, CDR2 SNEGSKA (reference sequence). Between the trimmed V and J ends, which lost 6 bases and 7 bases, there was a span of 16 bases. CDR3 length equals 14 residues. In nucleotides, the CDR3 is TGCAGTGCGGAAGAGGCGGGGTACAATTCACCCCTCCACTTT. Its translation: CSAEEAGYNSPLHF.

This sequence joins TRBV6-1 and TRBJ2-1, with TRBD2 identical over 12 bases. CDR1 and CDR2 from the germline V gene are MNHNS and SASEGT. The J segment lost 5 bases and the V segment lost 7 bases, leaving 6 bases of the junction unmatched. This CDR3 has 15 amino acids. CDR3: CASNPLAGGNNEQFF. CDR3 sequence (DNA): TGTGCCAGCAACCCACTAGCGGGGGGCAACAATGAGCAGTTCTTC.

This chain joins TRBV4-1 and TRBJ2-5, with D possibly matching TRBD2 (6 bases). Trimming cost V 4 bases and J 1 base, with 13 bases left between them. This CDR3 comprises 15 residues. The germline V gene encodes CDR1 MGHRA and CDR2 YSYEKL. The CDR3 nucleotides read TGCGCCAGCAGCCCTCCCGGGGGAGCCCAAGAGACCCAGTACTTC. This codes for CASSPPGGAQETQYF.

On this clonotype itself: This may come from a read error, since a much larger clone is one base off. The chain joins TRBV2 to TRBJ1-2; possibly TRBD1 for D (5 bases). The CDR3 is 15 amino acids. In germline, CDR1 is SNHLY, CDR2 FYNNEI. The chain's CDR3 is CASSQDRQGNYGYPF. The CDR3 DNA sequence: TGTGCCAGCAGCCAAGATAGGCAGGGTAACTATGGCTACCCCTTC.

The table lists this clonotype with many counts. V and J are TRBV6-2 or TRBV6-3 and TRBJ1-2; a possible D gene is TRBD1 (6 bases). Per the germline V gene, CDR1 is MNHEY and CDR2 is SVGEGT. V was shortened by 0 bases and J by 3 bases, with 14 bases between the two germline ends. CDR3 size: 16 residues. The CDR3 reads CASSYSTQGGDYGYTF. DNA for the CDR3: TGTGCCAGCAGTTACTCGACACAGGGAGGGGACTATGGCTACACCTTC.

V is TRBV20-1 and J is TRBJ2-1, with 7 bases identical to TRBD2. CDR1 DFQATT and CDR2 SNEGSKA come from the germline V gene (reference sequence). The length of the CDR3 is 14 residues. The junction had 0 bases not matched to a gene; V was cut back by 1 base and J by 0 bases. CDR3 residues: CSARGGGSYNEQFF. The CDR3 DNA is TGCAGTGCTAGAGGGGGGGGCTCCTACAATGAGCAGTTCTTC.

This clonotype has only a few counts. The rearrangement links TRBV6-6 to TRBJ2-5; 12 nucleotides match TRBD1. Per germline, CDR1 MNHNY and CDR2 SVGAGI (reference sequence). This CDR3 comprises 15 residues. The V segment lost 2 bases and the J segment 5 bases; nucleotides outside the gene matches: 3. The CDR3 protein is CASSYGTGGWETQYF. The CDR3 region has the DNA TGTGCCAGCAGTTACGGGACAGGGGGCTGGGAGACCCAGTACTTC.

The chain has TRBV4-1 and TRBJ2-7, with 11 positions matching TRBD2. The junction had 13 bases not matched to a gene; V was cut back by 0 bases and J by 6 bases. CDR3 length equals 18 residues. CDR1 MGHRA and CDR2 YSYEKL come from the germline V gene. CDR3 sequence: CASSQDQRVASGGREQYF. The CDR3, as DNA: TGCGCCAGCAGCCAAGATCAGAGAGTAGCTAGCGGGGGGCGCGAGCAGTACTTC.

The chain couples TRBV9 to TRBJ2-7; 10 bases fit TRBD1. Germline lookup yields CDR1 SGDLS and CDR2 YYNGEE. Trimming took 2 bases from V and 7 from J; bases not matched to a gene: 9. The CDR3 loop spans 15 amino acids. CDR3 DNA sequence: TGTGCCAGCAGCGTCTCCGGGACAGGGGATGGGGAGCAGTACTTC. Translating gives CASSVSGTGDGEQYF.

This chain joins TRBV7-9 and TRBJ2-5; 9 bases map to TRBD1. CDR1 and CDR2 from the germline V gene are SEHNR and FQNEAQ (reference sequence). This CDR3 comprises 14 residues. Trimming took 5 bases from V and 5 from J; bases not matched to a gene: 6. The CDR3 is CASSTDRGPETQYF. CDR3 sequence (DNA): TGTGCCAGCAGCACGGACAGGGGTCCGGAGACCCAGTACTTC.

Many counts were recorded for this clonotype. The V call is TRBV2, the J call TRBJ2-2, with D perhaps matching TRBD2 (6 bases). Germline loops: CDR1 SNHLY, CDR2 FYNNEI. V was cut by 6 bases and J by 4 bases, with 9 bases left in between. This CDR3 has 13 amino acids. CDR3 in DNA: TGTGCCAGCAGAGGGACTTTCACCGGGGAGCTGTTTTTT. Protein: CASRGTFTGELFF.

The chain recombines TRBV2 with TRBJ2-5, with 7 positions matching TRBD2. Losses at the gene ends were 8 bases for V and 4 bases for J; bases not matched to a gene: 19. From germline, CDR1 is SNHLY and CDR2 FYNNEI. This CDR3 is built from 17 residues. In nucleotides, the CDR3 is TGTGCCAGCTCACCACCTTTAGGGACCAAGCGGGGAGAGACCCAGTACTTC. This codes for CASSPPLGTKRGETQYF.

This clonotype is a singleton in its sample. The CDR3 carries no conserved terminal phenylalanine or tryptophan, so it likely arises from a read error. This chain joins TRBV10-2 and TRBJ2-3; maybe TRBD2 (6 bases). Trimming shortened V by 8 bases and J by 2 bases, and 14 bases separated the two germline ends. CDR3 length: 14 residues. Germline CDR1 is WSHSY and CDR2 is SAAADI. The CDR3 DNA reads as TGCGCCAGCCGGAGCGGGTCGTCCACAGATACGCAGTATCTT. Encoded protein: CASRSGSSTDTQYL.

This chain connects TRBV27 to TRBJ2-7; a possible D gene is TRBD2 (6 bases). Germline CDR1 and CDR2: MNHEY and SMNVEV (reference sequence). The CDR3 has 15 residues. The ends were cut back, 3 bases at V and 1 base at J, with 13 bases in the middle. The CDR3 loop reads CASSFGGPQSYEQYF. Written as DNA, the CDR3 is TGTGCCAGCAGTTTCGGGGGACCGCAATCCTACGAGCAGTACTTC.

This clonotype was detected many times. The chain carries TRBV20-1 and TRBJ2-5; 7 positions match TRBD1. The CDR3 runs to 15 residues. Trimming took 0 bases from V and 2 from J; bases not matched to a gene: 6. Germline V gene sequence: CDR1 DFQATT, CDR2 SNEGSKA (reference sequence). Here the CDR3 DNA reads TGCAGTGCTAGAGATTGGTCGACAGGGCAAGAGACCCAGTACTTC. Protein sequence: CSARDWSTGQETQYF.

This clonotype was picked up a small number of times. The chain joins TRBV9 to TRBJ1-1; 7 positions match TRBD1. The CDR3 consists of 14 residues. V was clipped by 0 bases and J by 5 bases; unmatched bases: 4. Germline V gene lookup returns CDR1 SGDLS and CDR2 YYNGEE. CDR3: CASSVAGGVTEAFF. The DNA of the CDR3 is TGTGCCAGCAGCGTAGCAGGGGGGGTGACTGAAGCTTTCTTT.

This clonotype came up many times. V usage is TRBV18 and J usage is TRBJ2-5; D perhaps matches TRBD1 (6 bases). The V and J ends lost 5 bases and 1 base respectively, with 11 bases between them. Germline V gives CDR1 KGHSH, CDR2 LQKENI. The CDR3 extends over 14 amino acids. The CDR3 DNA reads as TGTGCCAGCTCATCCCGGGACACCCAAGAGACCCAGTACTTC. Translation gives CASSSRDTQETQYF.

This clonotype was detected a few times. This chain uses TRBV5-4 with TRBJ2-7; D not certain. The V end was cut by 0 bases, the J end by 0 bases, with 7 bases between. This CDR3 region has 14 residues. Germline values: CDR1 SGHNT, CDR2 YYREEE (reference sequence). The CDR3 DNA reads TGTGCCAGCAGCTTGGAAGGCATCTCCTACGAGCAGTACTTC. As protein: CASSLEGISYEQYF.

This clonotype was seen many times. The chain joins TRBV11-2 to TRBJ2-5, with D unclear. CDR3 length equals 13 residues. Trimming shortened V by 3 bases and J by 3 bases, and 8 bases separated the two germline ends. The germline gives CDR1 SGHAT, CDR2 FQNNGV. In nucleotides, the CDR3 is TGTGCCAGCAGCTTTAATGAGAAAGAGACCCAGTACTTC. Translated, it gives CASSFNEKETQYF.